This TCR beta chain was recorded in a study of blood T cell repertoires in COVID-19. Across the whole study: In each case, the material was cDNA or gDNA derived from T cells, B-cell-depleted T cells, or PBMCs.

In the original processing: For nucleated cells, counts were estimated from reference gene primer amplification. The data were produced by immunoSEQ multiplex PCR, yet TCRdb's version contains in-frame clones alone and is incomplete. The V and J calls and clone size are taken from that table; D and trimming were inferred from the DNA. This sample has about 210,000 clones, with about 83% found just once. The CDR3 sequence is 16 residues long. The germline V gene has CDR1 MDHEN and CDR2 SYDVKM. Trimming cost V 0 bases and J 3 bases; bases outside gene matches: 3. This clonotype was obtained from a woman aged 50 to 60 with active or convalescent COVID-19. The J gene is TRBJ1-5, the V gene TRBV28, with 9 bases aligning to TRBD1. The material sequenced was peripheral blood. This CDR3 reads CASSLWTGGTNQPQHF. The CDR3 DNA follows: TGTGCCAGCAGTTTATGGACAGGGGGGACCAATCAGCCCCAGCATTTT.